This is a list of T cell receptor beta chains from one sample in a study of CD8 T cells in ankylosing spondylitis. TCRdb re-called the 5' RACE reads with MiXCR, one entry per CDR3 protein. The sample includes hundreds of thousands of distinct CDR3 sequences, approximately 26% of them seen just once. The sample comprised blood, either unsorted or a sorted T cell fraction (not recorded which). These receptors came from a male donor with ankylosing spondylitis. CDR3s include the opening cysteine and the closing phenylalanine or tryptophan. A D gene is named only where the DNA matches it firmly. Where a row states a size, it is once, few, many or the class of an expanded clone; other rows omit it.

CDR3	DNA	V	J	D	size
CASSAGTSGSSYNEQFF	TGTGCCAGCAGCGCGGGGACTAGCGGGAGCTCCTACAATGAGCAGTTCTTC	TRBV7-8	TRBJ2-1	TRBD2	-
CASQGPGRTEAFF	TGTGCCAGCCAGGGACCAGGGAGGACTGAAGCTTTCTTT	TRBV5-5	TRBJ1-1	-	-
CASSQIAGASTDTQYF	TGTGCCAGCAGCCAAATAGCGGGAGCAAGCACAGATACGCAGTATTTT	TRBV14	TRBJ2-3	TRBD2	-
CSASQGGTRGGKQFF	TGCAGTGCCTCCCAAGGTGGGACTAGGGGAGGAAAGCAGTTCTTC	TRBV20-1	TRBJ2-1	TRBD2	-
CASNVAGSSYEQYF	TGTGCCAGCAACGTAGCGGGGAGCTCCTACGAGCAGTACTTC	TRBV7-2	TRBJ2-7	TRBD2	few
CATSDTGTSSTDTQYF	TGTGCCACCAGTGATACCGGGACGTCAAGCACAGATACGCAGTATTTT	TRBV24-1	TRBJ2-3	-	many
CASSLSVNTEAFF	TGTGCCAGCAGTTTATCAGTGAACACTGAAGCTTTCTTT	TRBV12-3/TRBV12-4	TRBJ1-1	-	many
CSAPQSGAHTEAFF	TGCAGTGCCCCGCAGAGTGGGGCCCACACTGAAGCTTTCTTT	TRBV20-1	TRBJ1-1	-	few
CASSLGLEGAEQYF	TGTGCCAGCAGCTTAGGGCTCGAGGGAGCCGAGCAGTACTTC	TRBV7-9	TRBJ2-7	-	-
CASSPPGRSYNSPLHF	TGTGCCAGCAGCCCCCCGGGGAGGTCCTATAATTCACCCCTCCACTTT	TRBV7-9	TRBJ1-6	-	few
CASSLEGRQGVDGYTF	TGCGCCAGCAGCTTGGAAGGGCGTCAGGGAGTGGATGGCTACACCTTC	TRBV5-1	TRBJ1-2	-	few
CAISVSNQPQHF	TGTGCCATCAGTGTTAGCAATCAGCCCCAGCATTTT	TRBV24-1	TRBJ1-5	-	-
CASSWAYGGGSTDTQYF	TGCGCCAGCAGCTGGGCCTATGGGGGGGGCAGCACAGATACGCAGTATTTT	TRBV5-1	TRBJ2-3	-	once
CASSLRTHASGANVLTF	TGTGCCAGCAGCCTCCGGACTCATGCCTCTGGGGCCAACGTCCTGACTTTC	TRBV7-9	TRBJ2-6	-	-